The clone carrying this TCR beta chain was observed a few times. This sample was included in a study of cytomegalovirus exposure and HLA in healthy donors. The PCR was carried out with 60 Vbeta primers and 13 Jbeta primers. Generated by immunoSEQ multiplex PCR, the TCRdb table keeps only in-frame clones and is missing some. The sample lists around 160,000 clones; approximately 82% were seen once. The CDR3 covers 14 residues. Germline values: CDR1 SNHLY, CDR2 FYNNEI. Sequencing was done on a sample of PBMCs. The sequence derives from a male donor in good health and CMV-seronegative. The V and J genes are TRBV2 and TRBJ2-5; 11 bases agree with TRBD2. The last part of the DNA fits TRBJ2-7 better; the J call may be wrong. CDR3 in DNA: TGTGCCAGCAGGGTAGCGGGGGGGCTCTACGAGCAGTACTTC. It encodes CASRVAGGLYEQYF.